Each of the 31 T cell receptor beta chains below was sequenced from the same sample in a study of human T cells and chemical hapten exposure. As for time point: patch test 2, 6 weeks after DPC sensitization. This sample's treatment: therapeutic diphenylcyclopropenone sensitization with weekly scalp DPC. A single record per CDR3 protein comes from TCRdb applying MiXCR to the RACE reads. The sample lists about 140,000 distinct CDR3 sequences; about 10% were seen once. The sample here was whole blood, taken in connection with sensitization to the hapten diphenylcyclopropenone (DPC). The receptors shown here come from a woman aged 45-60 years with alopecia areata. Some clones in this sample may be carry-over from other donors' samples.

In its sample, this clonotype was seen a few times. The genes are TRBV7-2 and TRBJ2-5, with D unresolved. This CDR3 is 16 amino acids long. The ends were cut back, 1 base at V and 1 base at J, with 13 bases in the middle. Germline-derived CDR1 and CDR2 are SGHTA and FQGNSA. CDR3 DNA sequence: TGTGCCAGCAGCTTAGAGGGCATGGCTACCCAAGAGACCCAGTACTTC. This codes for CASSLEGMATQETQYF.

This chain's CDR3 is CASSPPLAGNNEQFF. As DNA, the CDR3 is TGTGCCAGCAGCCCCCCGCTAGCGGGTAACAATGAGCAGTTCTTC. J is TRBJ2-1 and V is TRBV3-1, with 8 bases aligning to TRBD2. CDR3 length: 15 residues. Germline V gives CDR1 LGHDT, CDR2 YNNKEL (reference sequence). V dropped 4 bases and J dropped 5; count of bases not matched to a gene: 7.

This clonotype has more than one count but fewer than ten. V gene TRBV27 combines with J gene TRBJ1-6; D not certain. This CDR3 contains 15 residues. Germline CDR1 is MNHEY and CDR2 is SMNVEV (reference sequence). Trimming took 7 bases from V and 6 from J, leaving 16 bases between them. The CDR3 bases are TGTGCCAGCACCCCAAGTGGGCCTTCTAATTCACCCCTCCACTTT. Translating gives CASTPSGPSNSPLHF.

The chain combines TRBV6-4 with TRBJ2-1; 13 bases line up with TRBD2. J lost 0 bases, V lost 9 bases, and 11 bases had no gene match. CDR1 is MRHNA, CDR2 SNTAGT, per germline. The CDR3 length is 18 residues. The CDR3 here is CARRSGTSGVSSYNEQFF. DNA for the CDR3: TGTGCCAGACGTTCCGGGACTAGCGGGGTAAGCTCCTACAATGAGCAGTTCTTC.

V usage is TRBV3-1 and J usage is TRBJ2-2; D might be TRBD1 (5 bases). Germline CDR1 reads LGHDT; CDR2 reads YNNKEL (reference sequence). CDR3 length: 14 residues. Trimming stripped 5 bases from V and 4 bases from J, with 11 bases between. CDR3 region: CASSSRVGTGELFF. The CDR3 DNA reads as TGTGCCAGCAGCTCCAGGGTTGGCACCGGGGAGCTGTTTTTT.

This clonotype was detected ten times or more. The rearrangement joins TRBV29-1 to TRBJ2-1; TRBD1 might be the D (6 bases). The CDR3 contains 10 residues. Trimming took off 8 bases at V and 6 bases at J, with 8 bases between the two ends. Germline lookup yields CDR1 SQVTM and CDR2 ANQGSEA. DNA for the CDR3: TGCAGCACACAGGGCAATGAGCAGTTCTTC. Its protein product is CSTQGNEQFF.

This clonotype was counted at least ten times. The rearrangement joins TRBV4-2 to TRBJ2-1; D unclear. V was cut by 4 bases and J by 2 bases, with 3 bases left in between. There are 12 residues in the CDR3. CDR1 and CDR2 from the germline V gene are LGHNA and YNFKEQ. In nucleotides, the CDR3 is TGTGCCAGCAGCCCCCCCTACAATGAGCAGTTCTTC. The encoded protein is CASSPPYNEQFF.

The chain couples TRBV25-1 to TRBJ2-7; either TRBD1 or TRBD2 may supply D (5 bases each). Germline V CDR1 and CDR2: MGHDK, SYGVNS. The V end lost 8 bases, the J end lost 2 bases, and 10 bases lay between the germline ends. The CDR3 has 12 amino acids. The CDR3 DNA reads as TGTGCCAGCGGGAGAGGGGCCTACGAGCAGTACTTC. It yields the protein CASGRGAYEQYF.

The table lists this clonotype with a few counts. The chain is built from TRBV18 and TRBJ1-1; D may be TRBD1 (6 bases). Germline V gene data show CDR1 as KGHSH and CDR2 as LQKENI. The length of the CDR3 is 13 residues. V lost 4 bases to trimming and J lost 3 bases, with 9 bases between them. The CDR3 DNA reads TGTGCCAGCTCACGGGGGGCGGACACTGAAGCTTTCTTT. It is translated as CASSRGADTEAFF.

This clonotype was recorded many times. This sequence joins TRBV29-1 and TRBJ1-1; D is undetermined. The CDR3 consists of 10 residues. Germline CDR1 and CDR2: SQVTM and ANQGSEA. V was clipped by 1 base and J by 5 bases, with 2 bases between them. The CDR3 nucleotides read TGCAGCGTTGAAGTTACTGAAGCTTTCTTT. Residues: CSVEVTEAFF.

This clonotype has a count of ten or more. The rearrangement uses TRBV11-2 and TRBJ2-3; no clear D. The germline V and J ends were trimmed by 1 base and 2 bases, with 13 bases remaining between them. Germline V gene data show CDR1 as SGHAT and CDR2 as FQNNGV. The CDR3 runs 16 residues. Written as DNA, the CDR3 is TGTGCCAGCAGCTTAGTGCCTACCACCCTCACAGATACGCAGTATTTT. Translating gives CASSLVPTTLTDTQYF.

V gene TRBV4-3 combines with J gene TRBJ2-5; TRBD1 is a possible D gene (5 bases). Germline V lookup: CDR1 LGHNA, CDR2 YSLEER. Deletions cut 0 bases from V and 4 bases from J, with 6 bases between. The CDR3 contains 13 residues. The chain's CDR3 is CASSQEGRETQYF. The CDR3 DNA is TGCGCCAGCAGCCAAGAGGGGCGAGAGACCCAGTACTTC.

Many counts were recorded for this clonotype. The junction differs from germline at one of its ends, possibly a read error. J is TRBJ2-3 and V is TRBV7-3; D ambiguous. Germline V CDR1 and CDR2: SGHTA, FQGTGA. The CDR3 spans 14 residues. CDR3 loop: CASSLGRSTDTQYF. CDR3 nucleotides: TGCGCCAGCAGCTTGGGTAGGAGCACAGATACGCAGTATTTT.

This chain links TRBV29-1 with TRBJ2-3; 12 bases match TRBD2. The CDR3 consists of 17 residues. CDR1 and CDR2 from the germline V gene are SQVTM and ANQGSEA. V lost 8 bases to trimming and J lost 5 bases; unmatched junction nucleotides: 17. The CDR3 DNA sequence: TGCAGCCACGGGAACCGAAGACTAGCGGGAGTGGAAGATACGCAGTATTTT. As protein: CSHGNRRLAGVEDTQYF.

This clonotype was detected many times. V gene TRBV5-4 combines with J gene TRBJ2-7, with D possibly called TRBD1 or TRBD2 (6 bases each). V was shortened by 3 bases and J by 3 bases, with 10 bases between the two germline ends. The CDR3 runs 13 residues. In germline, CDR1 is SGHNT, CDR2 YYREEE (reference sequence). CDR3 protein: CASSSKGGYEQYF. The CDR3 DNA is TGTGCCAGCAGCTCCAAGGGGGGCTACGAGCAGTACTTC.

This clonotype showed up many times. CDR3 loop: CASSESPGTNYGYTF. CDR3 in DNA: TGTGCCAGCAGTGAAAGCCCAGGTACTAACTATGGCTACACCTTC. The V and J genes are TRBV6-1 and TRBJ1-2; unclear D gene. The CDR3 totals 15 residues. The ends were cut back, 2 bases at V and 0 bases at J, with 10 bases in the middle. CDR1 MNHNS and CDR2 SASEGT come from the germline V gene.

The chain joins TRBV12-3 or TRBV12-4 to TRBJ2-7; tentative D call: TRBD1 (6 bases). Trimming removed 4 bases at V and 9 bases at J, with 19 bases between. CDR3 size: 14 residues. CDR3 sequence (DNA): TGTGCCAGCAGTTCGCGGACAGCCGTCCTAGGGCAGTACTTC. The encoded protein is CASSSRTAVLGQYF.

This clonotype was detected ten times or more. The chain uses TRBV30 and TRBJ1-6; possibly TRBD1 for D (6 bases). Germline V gene lookup returns CDR1 GTSNPN and CDR2 SVGIG (reference sequence). Between the trimmed V and J ends, which lost 2 bases and 15 bases, there was a span of 14 bases. There are 12 residues in the CDR3. CDR3 coding DNA: TGTGCCTGGAGTCCACAGGGATTTGACCTCCACTTT. This codes for CAWSPQGFDLHF.

DNA for the CDR3: TGTGCCAGCAGTTACCCGGACAGGGGGCCTTCCTACAATGAGCAGTTCTTC. It encodes CASSYPDRGPSYNEQFF. V is TRBV6-2 or TRBV6-3 and J is TRBJ2-1; 11 nucleotides agree with TRBD1. Germline V gives CDR1 MNHEY, CDR2 SVGEGT. This CDR3 has 17 residues. V gave up 2 bases and J gave up 1 base; unmatched junction bases: 4.

This clonotype has a count of ten or more. The genes are TRBV19 and TRBJ1-5; D is unclear. This CDR3 contains 14 residues. V lost 8 bases to trimming and J lost 5 bases, with 16 bases between them. CDR1 and CDR2 from the germline V gene are LNHDA and SQIVND (reference sequence). The CDR3 reads CASELGFGHQPQHF. The CDR3 DNA follows: TGTGCCAGTGAGCTGGGCTTTGGACATCAGCCCCAGCATTTT.

V gene TRBV12-3 or TRBV12-4 combines with J gene TRBJ2-1, with D uncertain. The CDR3 runs 13 residues. The ends were cut back, 3 bases at V and 4 bases at J, with 7 bases in the middle. The DNA for the CDR3 is TGTGCCAGCAGTTTTGGACGGTACAATGAGCAGTTCTTC. Translated, it gives CASSFGRYNEQFF.

The V and J genes are TRBV9 and TRBJ2-1; D possibly corresponds to TRBD2 (6 bases). CDR1 is SGDLS and CDR2 is YYNGEE in the germline V gene. The CDR3 runs 16 residues. The V end was cut by 4 bases, the J end by 4 bases, with 18 bases between. The CDR3 coding sequence is TGTGCCAGCAGCCCGCAGTGGGGTAGCGGTTACAATGAGCAGTTCTTC. This translates into CASSPQWGSGYNEQFF.

J is TRBJ2-3 and V is TRBV28, with 7 bases lining up with TRBD2. V shed 5 bases and J 2 bases; nucleotides not matched to a gene: 7. CDR3 size: 15 residues. Per the germline V gene, CDR1 is MDHEN and CDR2 is SYDVKM. CDR3 protein: CASSPGDYFTDTQYF. The DNA of the CDR3 is TGTGCCAGCAGTCCGGGGGACTACTTCACAGATACGCAGTATTTT. The variable domain in full, with the rest retrieved from reference TRBV28 and TRBJ2-3, is DVKVTQSSRYLVKRTGEKVFLECVQDMDHENMFWYRQDPGLGLRLIYFSYDVKMKEKGDIPEGYSVSREKKERFSLILESASTNQTSMYLCASSPGDYFTDTQYFGPGTRLTVL.

The genes are TRBV28 and TRBJ2-7; 9 nucleotides match TRBD2. V trimming: 2 bases; J trimming: 4 bases; junction bases outside the gene matches: 6. The CDR3 covers 15 residues. Germline CDR1 reads MDHEN; CDR2 reads SYDVKM. CDR3 coding DNA: TGTGCCAGCAGTTTAGGGGCCCTAGCGGGGTACGAGCAGTACTTC. Amino acids: CASSLGALAGYEQYF.

This clonotype was counted many times. The rearrangement links TRBV29-1 to TRBJ2-1, with TRBD1 matching 11 bases. Germline V CDR1 and CDR2: SQVTM, ANQGSEA. With 6 bases clipped from V and 7 bases from J, the junction kept 11 bases outside the gene matches. CDR3 length: 15 residues. The CDR3, as DNA: TGCAGCGTGGTACCCCGGGACAGGGGGGTGAATGAGCAGTTCTTC. This sequence encodes CSVVPRDRGVNEQFF.

The chain links TRBV27 to TRBJ2-2; D not certain. The CDR3 totals 14 residues. With 6 bases removed from V and 0 bases from J, the gap between germline ends came to 8 bases. Germline-derived CDR1 and CDR2 are MNHEY and SMNVEV (reference sequence). Here the CDR3 DNA reads TGTGCCAGCAGCCGAGCTTCGAACACCGGGGAGCTGTTTTTT. Translating it yields CASSRASNTGELFF.

The genes are TRBV6-2 or TRBV6-3 and TRBJ2-7; 14 bases fit TRBD2. The CDR3 extends over 18 amino acids. CDR1 and CDR2 from the germline V gene are MNHEY and SVGEGT. Germline trimming cut 6 bases from V and 0 bases from J; bases unmatched to any gene: 10. CDR3 region: CASSAGTSGRPFSYEQYF. DNA of the CDR3: TGTGCCAGCAGCGCGGGGACTAGCGGGAGACCCTTCTCCTACGAGCAGTACTTC.

The chain uses TRBV4-2 and TRBJ2-6; perhaps D is TRBD1 or TRBD2 (5 bases each). Trimming removed 3 bases at V and 4 bases at J, with 19 bases between. The V gene's germline CDR1 is LGHNA and CDR2 YNFKEQ. This CDR3 has 18 residues. The CDR3 DNA is TGTGCCAGCAGCCAGACTGGGGACCTGGGTTCCGGGGCCAACGTCCTGACTTTC. The encoded protein is CASSQTGDLGSGANVLTF.

V is TRBV7-9 and J is TRBJ2-1, with TRBD1 matching over 9 bases. Trimming took 4 bases from V and 4 from J; bases not matched to a gene: 5. The V gene's germline CDR1 is SEHNR and CDR2 FQNEAQ (reference sequence). The CDR3 totals 15 residues. The CDR3 DNA sequence: TGTGCCAGCAGCTCCGGGACAGGGAGATACAATGAGCAGTTCTTC. Protein sequence: CASSSGTGRYNEQFF.

The V gene is TRBV29-1, the J gene TRBJ2-3; D might be TRBD1 or TRBD2, each matching 5 bases. The germline V gene encodes CDR1 SQVTM and CDR2 ANQGSEA. CDR3 size: 15 residues. CDR3 protein: CSSFFRGFSTDTQYF. The CDR3, as DNA: TGCAGTTCTTTCTTCCGGGGCTTCAGCACAGATACGCAGTATTTT.

The chain links TRBV29-1 to TRBJ2-2; D is tentatively TRBD1 or TRBD2 (6 bases each). The V end was cut by 7 bases, the J end by 2 bases, with 17 bases between. Germline V gene sequence: CDR1 SQVTM, CDR2 ANQGSEA. The CDR3 totals 15 residues. The CDR3 spells CSGRRGTQNTGELFF. The DNA of the CDR3 is TGCAGCGGTCGGAGGGGGACACAAAACACCGGGGAGCTGTTTTTT.